The rows below give T cell receptor beta chains drawn from one sample of a study of patients and donors after allogeneic stem cell transplantation. TCRdb re-analysed the RT-PCR reads in MiXCR, keeping a single row per CDR3 protein. The sample records tens of thousands of distinct CDR3 sequences, under 40% being singletons. Sequenced: blood, either unsorted or a sorted T cell fraction (not recorded which). The receptors were sampled from a human donor who was either an allogeneic HSCT recipient or a stem cell or donor lymphocyte infusion donor (not recorded which). It is not recorded whose cells these are; they may come from a transplant donor. Both conserved end residues are part of each CDR3. D genes are given only for firm matches. Clone size, where shown, is once, few, many, or a class for clones that have expanded.

d_call	v_call	cdr3_length	j_call	clone_size	cdr3_aa	cdr3_nt
-	TRBV6-2/TRBV6-3	13	TRBJ2-1	-	CASRLRLVSEQFF	TGTGCCAGCAGGCTAAGACTAGTTTCTGAGCAGTTCTTC
-	TRBV7-3	17	TRBJ2-1	-	CASSLSSSSEITNEQFF	TGTGCCAGCAGCTTAAGTAGTTCTAGCGAGATAACCAATGAGCAGTTCTTC
-	TRBV15	15	TRBJ2-2	-	CATSTGAPRDGELFF	TGTGCCACCAGCACAGGGGCCCCAAGAGACGGGGAGCTGTTTTTT
-	TRBV10-3	12	TRBJ1-1	many	CAIGAMNTEAFF	TGTGCCATAGGGGCCATGAACACTGAAGCTTTCTTT
-	TRBV4-3	12	TRBJ1-2	-	CASSQDRNGYTF	TGCGCCAGCAGCCAAGATAGGAATGGCTACACCTTC
-	TRBV20-1	8	TRBJ1-5	many	CSRQPQHF	TGCAGTCGTCAGCCCCAGCATTTT
-	TRBV28	16	TRBJ2-7	-	CASSAPPGVGSYEQYF	TGTGCCAGCAGTGCCCCCCCGGGAGTTGGCTCCTACGAGCAGTACTTC
-	TRBV4-3	18	TRBJ1-6	-	CASSQDRDLGWKKTPLHF	TGCGCCAGCAGCCAAGATAGGGACCTGGGGTGGAAAAAAACACCCCTCCACTTT
TRBD1	TRBV7-2	16	TRBJ2-3	-	CASSLGVSSGGDTQYF	TGTGCCAGCAGCTTAGGTGTCTCCTCAGGGGGAGATACGCAGTATTTT
-	TRBV4-1	15	TRBJ1-2	-	CASSQVLSGIYGYTF	TGCGCCAGCAGCCAAGTATTATCGGGTATCTATGGCTACACCTTC
-	TRBV29-1	11	TRBJ1-2	few	CSAFTGNGYTF	TGCAGCGCGTTCACAGGGAATGGCTACACCTTC
-	TRBV4-3	16	TRBJ1-5	many	CASSQDRVPRNQPQHF	TGCGCCAGCAGCCAAGATCGGGTTCCTCGCAATCAGCCCCAGCATTTT
TRBD2	TRBV5-5	18	TRBJ2-1	-	CASSCLLAGGSSYNEQFF	TGTGCCAGCAGCTGCTTACTAGCGGGAGGGAGCTCCTACAATGAGCAGTTCTTC
-	TRBV24-1	14	TRBJ1-2	few	CATSDLGRSYGYTF	TGTGCCACCAGTGATTTGGGGCGGAGCTATGGCTACACCTTC
-	TRBV5-1	14	TRBJ1-3	-	CASSGGRMGNTIYF	TGCGCCAGCAGCGGGGGACGAATGGGAAACACCATATATTTT
-	TRBV6-2/TRBV6-3	13	TRBJ2-7	-	CATDKSLGHEQYF	TGTGCCACCGACAAAAGTCTAGGGCACGAGCAGTACTTC
-	TRBV5-6	14	TRBJ1-1	-	CASSLLRQNTEAFF	TGTGCCAGCAGCTTGCTGCGGCAGAACACTGAAGCTTTCTTT
TRBD2	TRBV5-1	14	TRBJ2-7	-	CASSGTSGRYEQYF	TGCGCCAGCAGCGGGACTAGCGGGAGGTACGAGCAGTACTTC
TRBD1	TRBV29-1	12	TRBJ1-1	-	CSVNRGNTEAFF	TGCAGCGTCAACAGGGGCAACACTGAAGCTTTCTTT
TRBD1	TRBV10-3	14	TRBJ1-1	many	CAIRTTGLNTEAFF	TGTGCCATCAGAACGACAGGGCTGAACACTGAAGCTTTCTTT
-	TRBV29-1	13	TRBJ1-1	-	CSGATLVNTEAFF	TGCAGCGGGGCGACACTCGTGAACACTGAAGCTTTCTTT
-	TRBV15	16	TRBJ2-1	-	CATSRVTVSSYNEQFF	TGTGCCACCAGCAGAGTGACTGTTAGCTCCTACAATGAGCAGTTCTTC
TRBD1	TRBV5-1	14	TRBJ1-4	-	CASSWDRGGEKLFF	TGCGCCAGCAGCTGGGACAGGGGAGGTGAAAAACTGTTTTTT
-	TRBV12-3/TRBV12-4	14	TRBJ2-1	few	CASSRQDQYNEQFF	TGTGCCAGCAGCCGACAGGACCAATACAATGAGCAGTTCTTC
-	TRBV29-1	12	TRBJ1-2	-	CSVVAFNYGYTF	TGCAGCGTTGTGGCGTTCAACTATGGCTACACCTTC
-	TRBV7-9	14	TRBJ2-7	once	CASSPGLSTYEQYF	TGTGCCAGCAGCCCTGGGTTGAGTACCTACGAGCAGTACTTC
TRBD2	TRBV5-1	16	TRBJ2-3	-	CASKPRLAGITDTQYF	TGCGCCAGCAAGCCGAGACTAGCGGGGATCACAGATACGCAGTATTTT
-	TRBV4-3	15	TRBJ1-5	few	CASSPKGLTNQPQHF	TGCGCCAGCAGCCCAAAGGGGTTAACCAATCAGCCCCAGCATTTT
-	TRBV28	15	TRBJ2-7	-	CASSLYRDTSYEQYF	TGTGCCAGCAGTTTATACCGGGACACCTCCTACGAGCAGTACTTC
-	TRBV4-3	17	TRBJ2-2	-	CASSQETGRMSTGELFF	TGCGCCAGCAGCCAAGAAACCGGCAGGATGAGCACCGGGGAGCTGTTTTTT
-	TRBV24-1	14	TRBJ1-6	-	CATSTSSYNSPLHF	TGTGCCACCAGTACGAGCTCCTATAATTCACCCCTCCACTTT
-	TRBV10-3	14	TRBJ2-2	-	CATRQATNTGELFF	TGTGCCACCAGACAGGCTACGAACACCGGGGAGCTGTTTTTT
-	TRBV19	15	TRBJ2-1	-	CASRRTPSSYNEQFF	TGTGCCAGTAGAAGAACTCCGAGCTCCTACAATGAGCAGTTCTTC
TRBD1	TRBV12-3/TRBV12-4	14	TRBJ1-2	-	CASSPGQGLGGYTF	TGTGCCAGCAGTCCGGGACAGGGACTCGGTGGCTACACCTTC
-	TRBV4-3	15	TRBJ2-3	-	CASSQAPEATDTQYF	TGCGCCAGCAGCCAAGCTCCGGAAGCCACAGATACGCAGTATTTT